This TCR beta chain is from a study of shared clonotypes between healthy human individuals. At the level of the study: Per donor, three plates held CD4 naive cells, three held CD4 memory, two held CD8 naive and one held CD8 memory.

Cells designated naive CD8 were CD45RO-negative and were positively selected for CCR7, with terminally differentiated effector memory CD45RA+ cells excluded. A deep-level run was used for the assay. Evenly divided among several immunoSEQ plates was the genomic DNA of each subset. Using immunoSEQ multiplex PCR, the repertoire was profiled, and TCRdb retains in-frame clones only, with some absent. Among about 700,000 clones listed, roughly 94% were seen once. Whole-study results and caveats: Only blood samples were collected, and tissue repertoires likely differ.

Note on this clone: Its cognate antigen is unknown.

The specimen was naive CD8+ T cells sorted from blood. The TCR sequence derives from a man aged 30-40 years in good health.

The CDR3 bases are TGTGCCAGCAGTCCCGCCGGACTAGCGGGAGAAACTGGGGAGCAGTTCTTC. Encoded protein: CASSPAGLAGETGEQFF. This sequence joins TRBV27 and TRBJ2-1; 13 nucleotides agree with TRBD2. Germline V gives CDR1 MNHEY, CDR2 SMNVEV (reference sequence). The CDR3 loop spans 17 amino acids. Trimming removed 5 bases from V and 10 bases from J; junction bases left unmatched: 14.